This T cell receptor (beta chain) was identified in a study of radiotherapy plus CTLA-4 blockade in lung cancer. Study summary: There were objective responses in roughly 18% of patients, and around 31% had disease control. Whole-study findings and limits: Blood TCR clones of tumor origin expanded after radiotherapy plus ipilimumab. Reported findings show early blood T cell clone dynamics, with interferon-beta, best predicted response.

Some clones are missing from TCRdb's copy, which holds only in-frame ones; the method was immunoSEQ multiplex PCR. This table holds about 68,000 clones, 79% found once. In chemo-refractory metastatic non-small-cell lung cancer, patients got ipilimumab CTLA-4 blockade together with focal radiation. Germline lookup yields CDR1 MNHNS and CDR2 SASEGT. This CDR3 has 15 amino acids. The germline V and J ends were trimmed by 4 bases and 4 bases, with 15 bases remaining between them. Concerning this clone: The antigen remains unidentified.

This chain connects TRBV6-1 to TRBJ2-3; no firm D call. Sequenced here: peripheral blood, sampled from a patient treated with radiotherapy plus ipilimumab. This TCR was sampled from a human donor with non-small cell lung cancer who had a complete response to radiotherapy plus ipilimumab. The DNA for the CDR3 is TGTGCCAGCAGTGCAGATCGATGGGCCGCAGATACGCAGTATTTT. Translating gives CASSADRWAADTQYF.